This T cell receptor (beta chain) was profiled in a study of shared clonotypes between healthy human individuals. In the case of this clone: What it binds is not known.

Broader study findings: The low donor count limited represented genetic and exposure-history diversity. The sharing of about 5.3% of naive CD4 clonotypes was seen across a handful of donors.

For sorted subsets, roughly 210 ng DNA per replicate equaled tens of thousands of T cell genomes. Produced via immunoSEQ multiplex PCR; TCRdb's table is partial and in-frame only. The data hold around 2.3 million clones, with almost 96% observed a single time. Per germline, CDR1 MNHEY and CDR2 SVGAGI. This CDR3 region has 13 residues. V gave up 10 bases and J gave up 2 bases, with 14 bases separating them. V is TRBV6-5 and J is TRBJ1-2, with D tentatively TRBD1 (5 bases). The sequence was collected from a man between 18 and 29 years old in good health. Sample: naive CD4+ T cells sorted from blood. Regarding subset: CD45RA+ positively selected. CDR3 protein: CAIRLGANYGYTF. DNA for the CDR3: TGTGCCATCCGCTTAGGGGCGAACTATGGCTACACCTTC.